This T cell receptor (beta chain) was profiled in a study of T cell responses to AZD1222 COVID-19 vaccine. J lost 11 bases, V lost 4 bases, and 10 bases had no gene match. CDR3 length: 13 residues. Germline-derived CDR1 and CDR2 are SGHDN and FVKESK. Here immunoSEQ multiplex PCR was the method, and the copy in TCRdb shows in-frame clones only, minus some. The sample consists of 40,000 to 60,000 clones, around 80% of them appearing once. With regard to this clone: Its specificity is unknown.

The study, taken as a whole, reports: Repertoire samples came only from after the peak T cell response. Spike-specific TCR breadth and depth were elevated following two AZD1222 doses.

This chain connects TRBV14 to TRBJ1-1; TRBD1 matches 7 bases. The sequence derives from an adult in good health. The specimen was peripheral blood, collected on day 0 of MenACWY control vaccination. CDR3 bases: TGTGCCAGCAGCCCGATTAGGGGGCCAGGCGCTTTCTTT. Translation: CASSPIRGPGAFF.